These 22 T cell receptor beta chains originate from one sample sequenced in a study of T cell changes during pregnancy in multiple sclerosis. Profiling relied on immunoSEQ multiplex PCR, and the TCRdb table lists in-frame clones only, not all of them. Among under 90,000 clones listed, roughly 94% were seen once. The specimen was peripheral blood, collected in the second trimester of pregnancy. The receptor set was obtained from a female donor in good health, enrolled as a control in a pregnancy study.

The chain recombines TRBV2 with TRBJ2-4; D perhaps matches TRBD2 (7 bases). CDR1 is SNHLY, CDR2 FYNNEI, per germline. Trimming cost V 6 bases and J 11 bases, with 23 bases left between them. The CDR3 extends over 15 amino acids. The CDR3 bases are TGTGCCAGCAGGCCGGGCACCGCGGGGGCTGGTGTTCAGTACTTC. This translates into CASRPGTAGAGVQYF.

The CDR3 DNA reads TGTGCCAGCAGGGTAGAGGGCGGCAGTCTAGCGGGAGGGGGATATGAGCAGTTCTTC. Protein: CASRVEGGSLAGGGYEQFF. The V call is TRBV27, the J call TRBJ2-1; 12 nucleotides align to TRBD2. Germline V CDR1 and CDR2: MNHEY, SMNVEV (reference sequence). V dropped 6 bases and J dropped 8; count of bases not matched to a gene: 20. The CDR3 length is 19 residues.

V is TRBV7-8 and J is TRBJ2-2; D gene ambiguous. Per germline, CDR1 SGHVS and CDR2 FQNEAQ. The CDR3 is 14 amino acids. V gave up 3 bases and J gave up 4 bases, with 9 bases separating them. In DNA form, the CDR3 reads TGTGCCAGCAGCTTTCCGGTACGCACCGGGGAGCTGTTTTTT. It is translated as CASSFPVRTGELFF. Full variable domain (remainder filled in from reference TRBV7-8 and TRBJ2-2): GAGVSQSPRYKVAKRGQDVALRCDPISGHVSLFWYQQALGQGPEFLTYFQNEAQLDKSGLPSDRFFAERPEGSVSTLKIQRTQQEDSAVYLCASSFPVRTGELFFGEGSRLTVL.

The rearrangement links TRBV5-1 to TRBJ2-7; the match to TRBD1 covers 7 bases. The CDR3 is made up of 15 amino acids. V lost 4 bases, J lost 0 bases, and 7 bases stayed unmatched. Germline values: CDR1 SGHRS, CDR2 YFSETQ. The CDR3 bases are TGCGCCAGCAGCATGGACAGGAAAAGCTCCTACGAGCAGTACTTC. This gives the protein CASSMDRKSSYEQYF.

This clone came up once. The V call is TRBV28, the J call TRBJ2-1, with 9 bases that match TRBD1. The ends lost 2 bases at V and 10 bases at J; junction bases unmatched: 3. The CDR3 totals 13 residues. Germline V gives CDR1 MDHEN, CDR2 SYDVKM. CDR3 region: CASSLTGTGEQFF. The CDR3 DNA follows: TGTGCCAGCAGTTTAACCGGGACAGGGGAGCAGTTCTTC.

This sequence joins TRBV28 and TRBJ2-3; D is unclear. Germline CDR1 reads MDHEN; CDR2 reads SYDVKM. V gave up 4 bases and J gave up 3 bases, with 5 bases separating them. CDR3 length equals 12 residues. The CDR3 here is CASSSATDTQYF. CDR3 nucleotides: TGTGCCAGCAGTTCCGCGACAGATACGCAGTATTTT. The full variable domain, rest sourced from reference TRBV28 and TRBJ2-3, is DVKVTQSSRYLVKRTGEKVFLECVQDMDHENMFWYRQDPGLGLRLIYFSYDVKMKEKGDIPEGYSVSREKKERFSLILESASTNQTSMYLCASSSATDTQYFGPGTRLTVL.

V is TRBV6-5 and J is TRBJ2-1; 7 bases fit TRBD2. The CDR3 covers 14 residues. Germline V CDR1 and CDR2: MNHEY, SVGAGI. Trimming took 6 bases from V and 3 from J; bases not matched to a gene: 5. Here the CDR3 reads CASSPAGYYNEQFF. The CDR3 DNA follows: TGTGCCAGCAGCCCAGCGGGATACTACAATGAGCAGTTCTTC.

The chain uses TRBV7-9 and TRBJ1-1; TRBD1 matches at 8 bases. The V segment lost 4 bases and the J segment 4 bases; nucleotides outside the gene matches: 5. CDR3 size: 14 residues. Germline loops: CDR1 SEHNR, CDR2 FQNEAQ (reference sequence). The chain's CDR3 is CASSSLTGVTEAFF. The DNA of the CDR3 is TGTGCCAGCAGCTCCCTGACAGGGGTCACTGAAGCTTTCTTT.

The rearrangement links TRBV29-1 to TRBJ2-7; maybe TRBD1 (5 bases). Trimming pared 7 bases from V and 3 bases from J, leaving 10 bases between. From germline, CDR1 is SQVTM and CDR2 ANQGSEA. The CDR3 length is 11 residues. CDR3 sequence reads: CSALDSYEQYF. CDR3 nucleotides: TGCAGCGCCCTTGACAGCTACGAGCAGTACTTC.

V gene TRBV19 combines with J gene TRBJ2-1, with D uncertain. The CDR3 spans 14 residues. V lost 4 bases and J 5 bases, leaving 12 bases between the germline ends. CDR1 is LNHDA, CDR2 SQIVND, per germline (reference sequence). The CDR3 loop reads CASSKSVKNNEQFF. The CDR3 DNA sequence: TGTGCCAGTAGTAAGAGCGTGAAGAACAATGAGCAGTTCTTC.

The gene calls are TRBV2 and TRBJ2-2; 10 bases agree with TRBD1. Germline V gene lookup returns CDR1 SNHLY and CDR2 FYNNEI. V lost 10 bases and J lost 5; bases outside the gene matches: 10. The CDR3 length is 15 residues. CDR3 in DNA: TGTGCCACCGGCGGGGGACAGGGGATAACCGGGGAGCTGTTTTTT. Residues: CATGGGQGITGELFF.

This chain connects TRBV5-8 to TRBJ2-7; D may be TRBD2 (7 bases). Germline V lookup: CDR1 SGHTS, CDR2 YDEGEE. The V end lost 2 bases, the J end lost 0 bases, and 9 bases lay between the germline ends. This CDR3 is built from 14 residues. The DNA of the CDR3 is TGTGCCAGCAGCTTAGGGGGGGGCTCCTACGAGCAGTACTTC. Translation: CASSLGGGSYEQYF.

Written as DNA, the CDR3 is TGTGCCAGCGCCTTGGGAGGTAGCAATCAGCCCCAGCATTTT. Its translation: CASALGGSNQPQHF. This rearrangement joins TRBV27 to TRBJ1-5, with D hard to call. Trimming shortened V by 8 bases and J by 0 bases, and 11 bases separated the two germline ends. The CDR3 covers 14 residues. Per the germline V gene, CDR1 is MNHEY and CDR2 is SMNVEV (reference sequence).

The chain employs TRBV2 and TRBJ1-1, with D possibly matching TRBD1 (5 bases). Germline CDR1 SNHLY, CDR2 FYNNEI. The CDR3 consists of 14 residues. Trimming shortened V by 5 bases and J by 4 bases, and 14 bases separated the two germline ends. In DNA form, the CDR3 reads TGTGCCAGCAGTCAGGGTTACCCCGCCACTGAAGCTTTCTTT. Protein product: CASSQGYPATEAFF.

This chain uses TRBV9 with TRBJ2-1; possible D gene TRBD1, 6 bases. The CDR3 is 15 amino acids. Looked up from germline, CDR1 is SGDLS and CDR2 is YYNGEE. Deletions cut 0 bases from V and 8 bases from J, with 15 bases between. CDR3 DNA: TGTGCCAGCAGCGTAGTTGGGCTGGGGGCCCATGAGCAGTTCTTC. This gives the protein CASSVVGLGAHEQFF. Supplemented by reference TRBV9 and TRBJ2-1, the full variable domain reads DSGVTQTPKHLITATGQRVTLRCSPRSGDLSVYWYQQSLDQGLQFLIQYYNGEERAKGNILERFSAQQFPDLHSELNLSSLELGDSALYFCASSVVGLGAHEQFFGPGTRLTVL.

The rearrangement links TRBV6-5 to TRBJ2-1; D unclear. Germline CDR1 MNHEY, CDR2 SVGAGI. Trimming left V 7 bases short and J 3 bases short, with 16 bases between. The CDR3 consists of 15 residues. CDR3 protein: CASTSEPRSYNEQFF. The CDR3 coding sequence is TGTGCCAGCACGAGCGAACCCCGAAGCTACAATGAGCAGTTCTTC.

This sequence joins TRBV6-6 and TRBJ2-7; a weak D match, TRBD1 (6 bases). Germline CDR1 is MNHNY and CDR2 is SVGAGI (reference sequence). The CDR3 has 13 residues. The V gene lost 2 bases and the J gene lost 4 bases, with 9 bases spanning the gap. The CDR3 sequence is CASSYEGVYEQYF. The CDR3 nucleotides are TGTGCCAGCAGTTACGAGGGGGTTTACGAGCAGTACTTC.

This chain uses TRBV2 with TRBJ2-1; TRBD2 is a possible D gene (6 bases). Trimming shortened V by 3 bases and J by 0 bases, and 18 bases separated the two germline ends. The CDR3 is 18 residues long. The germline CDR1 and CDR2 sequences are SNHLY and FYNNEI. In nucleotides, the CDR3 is TGTGCCAGCAGTGATGTTCTCGCGCGGGGTAGCTCCTACAATGAGCAGTTCTTC. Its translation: CASSDVLARGSSYNEQFF.

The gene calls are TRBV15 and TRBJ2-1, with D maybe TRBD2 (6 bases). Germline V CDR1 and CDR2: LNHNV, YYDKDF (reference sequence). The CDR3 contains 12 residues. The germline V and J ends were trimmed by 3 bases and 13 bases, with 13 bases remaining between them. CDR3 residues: CATSSTASDQFF. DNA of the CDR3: TGTGCCACCAGCAGTACCGCTAGCGACCAGTTCTTC.

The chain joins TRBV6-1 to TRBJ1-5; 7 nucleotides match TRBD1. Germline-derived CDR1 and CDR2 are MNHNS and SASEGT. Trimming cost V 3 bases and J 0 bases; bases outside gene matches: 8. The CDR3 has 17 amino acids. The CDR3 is CASSDPGQKSSNQPQHF. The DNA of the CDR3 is TGTGCCAGCAGTGACCCGGGACAGAAGTCTAGCAATCAGCCCCAGCATTTT.

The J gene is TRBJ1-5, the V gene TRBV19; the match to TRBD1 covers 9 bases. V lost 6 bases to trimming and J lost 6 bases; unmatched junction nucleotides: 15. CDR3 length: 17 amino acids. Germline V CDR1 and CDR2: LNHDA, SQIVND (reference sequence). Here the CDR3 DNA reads TGTGCCAGTAGAAAGGGAAATGACAGGGGGGGAAGTCAGCCCCAGCATTTT. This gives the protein CASRKGNDRGGSQPQHF.

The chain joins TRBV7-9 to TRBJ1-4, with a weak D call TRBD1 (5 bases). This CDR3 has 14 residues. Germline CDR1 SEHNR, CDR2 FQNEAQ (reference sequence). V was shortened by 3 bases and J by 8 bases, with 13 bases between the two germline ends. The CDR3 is CASSFFDSGEKLFF. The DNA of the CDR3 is TGTGCCAGCAGCTTTTTTGACAGTGGAGAAAAACTGTTTTTT. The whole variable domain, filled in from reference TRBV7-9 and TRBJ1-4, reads DTGVSQNPRHKITKRGQNVTFRCDPISEHNRLYWYRQTLGQGPEFLTYFQNEAQLEKSRLLSDRFSAERPKGSFSTLEIQRTEQGDSAMYLCASSFFDSGEKLFFGSGTQLSVL.